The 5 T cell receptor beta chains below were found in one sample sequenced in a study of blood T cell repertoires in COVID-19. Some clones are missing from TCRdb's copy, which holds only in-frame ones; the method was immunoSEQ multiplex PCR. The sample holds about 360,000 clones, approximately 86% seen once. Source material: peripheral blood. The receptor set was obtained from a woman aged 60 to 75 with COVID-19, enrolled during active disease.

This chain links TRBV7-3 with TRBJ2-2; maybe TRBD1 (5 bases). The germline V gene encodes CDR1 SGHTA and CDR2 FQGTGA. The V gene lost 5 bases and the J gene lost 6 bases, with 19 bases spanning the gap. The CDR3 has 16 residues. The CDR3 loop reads CASSPLSRVVAGELFF. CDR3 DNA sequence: TGTGCCAGCAGCCCACTGAGCAGGGTGGTCGCCGGGGAGCTGTTTTTT.

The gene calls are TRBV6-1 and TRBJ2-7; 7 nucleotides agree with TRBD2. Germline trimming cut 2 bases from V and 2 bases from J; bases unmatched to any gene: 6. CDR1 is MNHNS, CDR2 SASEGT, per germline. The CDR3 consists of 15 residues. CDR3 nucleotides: TGTGCCAGCAGTGAAAGGGAGGGGCTCGCCTACGAGCAGTACTTC. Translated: CASSEREGLAYEQYF.

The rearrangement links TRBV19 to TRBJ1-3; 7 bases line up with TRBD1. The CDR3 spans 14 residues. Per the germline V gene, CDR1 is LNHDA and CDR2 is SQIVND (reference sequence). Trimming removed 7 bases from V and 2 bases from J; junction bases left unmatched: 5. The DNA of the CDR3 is TGTGCCAGTATCACAGGGGCGGCTGGAAACACCATATATTTT. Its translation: CASITGAAGNTIYF.

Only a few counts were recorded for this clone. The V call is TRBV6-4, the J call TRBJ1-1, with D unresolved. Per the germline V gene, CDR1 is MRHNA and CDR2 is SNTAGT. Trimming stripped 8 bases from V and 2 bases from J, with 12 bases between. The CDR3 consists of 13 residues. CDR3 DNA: TGTGCCAGCTTCCGAGAGACTAACACTGAAGCTTTCTTT. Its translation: CASFRETNTEAFF.

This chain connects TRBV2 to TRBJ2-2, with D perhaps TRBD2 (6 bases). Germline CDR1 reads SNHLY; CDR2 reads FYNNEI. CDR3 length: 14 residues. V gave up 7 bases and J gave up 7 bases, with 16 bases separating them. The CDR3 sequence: CASTGGLGIGELFF. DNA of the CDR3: TGTGCCAGCACAGGAGGGTTGGGGATCGGGGAGCTGTTTTTT.